Presented here are 17 T cell receptor beta chains from one specimen sequenced in a study of Ad26.COV2.S vaccination and SARS-CoV-2 variants. Data came from immunoSEQ multiplex PCR; TCRdb stores just in-frame clones and leaves some out. The sample consists of 350,000 to 500,000 clones, 89% of them appearing once. This sample's treatment: about 20 received Ad26.COV2.S at low or high dose, single or two shots; about 5 received placebo; per-sample allocation not given. Samples analyzed were those drawn on day 63 after the first vaccine or placebo injection. The sample was peripheral blood, taken in a trial of Ad26.COV2.S vaccine versus placebo. The receptors derive from a person between 18 and 60 years old who received the Ad26.COV2.S COVID-19 vaccine or a placebo.

This clone was seen only a few times. CDR3 sequence (DNA): TGTGCCAGCCGACAGGCGAGCTCCTACGAGCAGTACTTC. Its protein product is CASRQASSYEQYF. V and J are TRBV6-5 and TRBJ2-7; D perhaps matches TRBD1 (6 bases). The CDR3 sequence is 13 residues long. Per the germline V gene, CDR1 is MNHEY and CDR2 is SVGAGI. V lost 8 bases, J lost 0 bases, and 11 bases lay in between.

V and J are TRBV5-4 and TRBJ2-3; 8 nucleotides agree with TRBD2. Germline CDR1 reads SGHNT; CDR2 reads YYREEE (reference sequence). The CDR3 covers 15 residues. V trimming: 1 base; J trimming: 1 base; junction bases outside the gene matches: 2. The CDR3 region is CASSLMRGGTDTQYF. CDR3 DNA: TGTGCCAGCAGCTTGATGCGGGGGGGCACAGATACGCAGTATTTT.

The chain joins TRBV19 to TRBJ2-1; 13 positions agree with TRBD2. Unmatched junction bases numbered 4, after V lost 4 bases and J lost 4 bases. CDR3 length equals 16 residues. Germline CDR1 and CDR2: LNHDA and SQIVND (reference sequence). CDR3 protein: CASSRTSGSSYNEQFF. The CDR3 coding sequence is TGTGCCAGTAGTAGGACTAGCGGGAGTAGTTACAATGAGCAGTTCTTC.

V gene TRBV7-3 combines with J gene TRBJ1-6; D is perhaps TRBD1 (5 bases). Germline CDR1 is SGHTA and CDR2 is FQGTGA. V dropped 1 base and J dropped 10 bases, with 11 bases sitting between them. The length of the CDR3 is 14 residues. CDR3 in amino acids: CASSLMSGGSPLHF. CDR3 in DNA: TGTGCCAGCAGCTTAATGTCTGGGGGATCACCCCTCCACTTT.

This chain joins TRBV2 and TRBJ1-1; D perhaps matches TRBD1 (5 bases). CDR1 and CDR2 (germline): SNHLY, FYNNEI. This CDR3 has 13 amino acids. The germline V and J ends were trimmed by 8 bases and 2 bases, with 12 bases remaining between them. The CDR3 sequence: CASGDGTNTEAFF. The CDR3 DNA follows: TGTGCCAGCGGGGACGGAACTAACACTGAAGCTTTCTTT.

J is TRBJ1-2 and V is TRBV19; no definite D call. Germline lookup yields CDR1 LNHDA and CDR2 SQIVND (reference sequence). V lost 3 bases to trimming and J lost 2 bases, with 10 bases between them. The CDR3 is made up of 14 amino acids. CDR3 protein: CASSILSWNYGYTF. The CDR3 bases are TGTGCCAGTAGTATCCTTTCCTGGAACTATGGCTACACCTTC.

The CDR3 spells CASSSRSGRDTEAFF. In nucleotides, the CDR3 is TGTGCCAGCAGCTCACGATCCGGGCGGGACACTGAAGCTTTCTTT. The J gene is TRBJ1-1, the V gene TRBV7-8; D unclear. CDR1 is SGHVS, CDR2 FQNEAQ, per germline. The CDR3 is 15 residues long. V lost 4 bases, J lost 3 bases, and 15 bases lay in between.

CDR3 loop: CSASSGQTQYF. Written as DNA, the CDR3 is TGCAGTGCGTCGAGTGGCCAGACCCAGTACTTC. This chain connects TRBV20-1 to TRBJ2-5, with no clear D. The CDR3 is made up of 11 amino acids. Germline V gene sequence: CDR1 DFQATT, CDR2 SNEGSKA (reference sequence). Deletions cut 6 bases from V and 6 bases from J, with 11 bases between.

The chain recombines TRBV20-1 with TRBJ2-5, with 8 nucleotides matching TRBD2. CDR1 DFQATT and CDR2 SNEGSKA come from the germline V gene (reference sequence). This CDR3 has 12 amino acids. V lost 5 bases, J lost 13 bases, and 12 bases stayed unmatched. The CDR3 here is CSARVAGGPLYF. The CDR3 DNA follows: TGCAGTGCTCGTGTTGCGGGAGGCCCCTTGTACTTC.

The chain employs TRBV10-3 and TRBJ2-2; TRBD1 matches 8 bases. The ends lost 7 bases at V and 4 bases at J; junction bases unmatched: 8. This CDR3 comprises 15 residues. Germline-derived CDR1 and CDR2 are ENHRY and SYGVKD. Here the CDR3 DNA reads TGTGCCATCAAGGTGGACAGGGTTCCCACCGGGGAGCTGTTTTTT. This gives the protein CAIKVDRVPTGELFF.

The chain joins TRBV6-5 to TRBJ2-1, with 8 bases that match TRBD2. Trimming at V came to 6 bases and at J to 8 bases, leaving 12 bases not matched to a gene. Germline V CDR1 and CDR2: MNHEY, SVGAGI. The CDR3 runs 15 residues. CDR3 protein: CASRGGGSLGDEQFF. CDR3 DNA sequence: TGTGCCAGCAGGGGCGGGGGGTCTCTAGGGGATGAGCAGTTCTTC.

This chain links TRBV6-5 with TRBJ2-1; D gene uncertain. CDR1 is MNHEY and CDR2 is SVGAGI in the germline V gene. The CDR3 extends over 13 amino acids. Trimming shortened V by 10 bases and J by 4 bases, and 14 bases separated the two germline ends. Here the CDR3 DNA reads TGTGCCATACGAAGGACGGTATACAATGAGCAGTTCTTC. Translated, it gives CAIRRTVYNEQFF.

The rearrangement uses TRBV6-5 and TRBJ2-7, with D perhaps TRBD2 (6 bases). Germline V gene lookup returns CDR1 MNHEY and CDR2 SVGAGI. V dropped 4 bases and J dropped 2 bases, with 9 bases sitting between them. The CDR3 extends over 13 amino acids. DNA of the CDR3: TGTGCCAGCAGTTCTAGCGCCACCTACGAGCAGTACGTC. Translating gives CASSSSATYEQYV.

In DNA, the CDR3 is TGTGCCAGTACCCTCGGTCGAGCCTCAGGGACCCTTACCGGGGAGCTGTTTTTT. It codes for CASTLGRASGTLTGELFF. The chain uses TRBV19 and TRBJ2-2; D is possibly TRBD1 or TRBD2 (5 bases each). Germline V gives CDR1 LNHDA, CDR2 SQIVND (reference sequence). The germline V and J ends were trimmed by 7 bases and 5 bases, with 26 bases remaining between them. The CDR3 has 18 residues. The full variable domain, completed using reference TRBV19 and TRBJ2-2, is DGGITQSPKYLFRKEGQNVTLSCEQNLNHDAMYWYRQDPGQGLRLIYYSQIVNDFQKGDIAEGYSVSREKKESFPLTVTSAQKNPTAFYLCASTLGRASGTLTGELFFGEGSRLTVL.

The chain joins TRBV19 to TRBJ2-2; 7 bases are a match to TRBD1. With 2 bases clipped from V and 4 bases from J, the junction kept 4 bases outside the gene matches. In germline, CDR1 is LNHDA, CDR2 SQIVND (reference sequence). The CDR3 runs 15 residues. The CDR3 protein is CASSIQGVITGELFF. The DNA of the CDR3 is TGTGCCAGTAGTATACAGGGGGTAATCACCGGGGAGCTGTTTTTT.

The gene calls are TRBV28 and TRBJ1-2; perhaps TRBD1 as D (6 bases). The germline V gene encodes CDR1 MDHEN and CDR2 SYDVKM. The CDR3 totals 12 residues. V gave up 10 bases and J gave up 4 bases, with 13 bases separating them. The CDR3 here is CATKGGVYGYTF. The CDR3 DNA sequence: TGTGCCACCAAAGGGGGGGTCTATGGCTACACCTTC.

J is TRBJ2-1 and V is TRBV2; D may be TRBD2 (5 bases). The CDR3 loop spans 16 amino acids. Deletions cut 4 bases from V and 6 bases from J, with 19 bases between. The germline V gene encodes CDR1 SNHLY and CDR2 FYNNEI. The CDR3 bases are TGTGCCAGCAGTGCCCTTAGCGTCCGAGCCCGCAATGAGCAGTTCTTC. Its protein product is CASSALSVRARNEQFF.